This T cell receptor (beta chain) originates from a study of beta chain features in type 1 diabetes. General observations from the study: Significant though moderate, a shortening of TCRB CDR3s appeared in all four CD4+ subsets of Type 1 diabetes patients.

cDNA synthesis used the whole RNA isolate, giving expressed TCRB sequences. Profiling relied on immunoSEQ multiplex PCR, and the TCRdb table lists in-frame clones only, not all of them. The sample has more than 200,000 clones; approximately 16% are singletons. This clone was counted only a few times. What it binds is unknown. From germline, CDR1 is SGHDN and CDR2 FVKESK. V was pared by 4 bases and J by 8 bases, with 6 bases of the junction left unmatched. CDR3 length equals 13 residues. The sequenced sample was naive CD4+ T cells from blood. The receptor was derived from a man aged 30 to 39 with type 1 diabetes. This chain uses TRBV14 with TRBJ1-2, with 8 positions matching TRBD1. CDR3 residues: CASSLTYRGGYTF. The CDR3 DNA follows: TGTGCCAGCAGCCTTACCTACAGGGGGGGCTACACCTTC.